The text below deals with one T cell receptor (beta chain). No antigen is known for it. This specimen belongs to a study of metastatic and nonmetastatic thyroid tumors. Overall study context: Samples came from malignant and benign thyroid patients, and repertoires were compared across blood and tumor or nodule tissue. Study results and caveats: Reportedly, malignant thyroid tumors had significantly higher TCR beta diversity than benign nodules, in blood and tumor.

Germline V gene data show CDR1 as SGHRS and CDR2 as YFSETQ. The CDR3 contains 14 residues. V lost 4 bases to trimming and J lost 4 bases, with 11 bases between them. Authors' analysis steps: The study took CDR3 differences across clinicopathological groups and made a distant-metastasis classifier for papillary thyroid cancer from them. Using MiXCR, TCRdb re-called clones from the PCR reads. It is TCRdb's table, rather than the study itself, that gives the V and J calls and clone size. The data hold 3,500 to 5,000 clones, with approximately 40% observed a single time. Patients were all untreated before their thyroid surgery.

The sequence came from a male donor with papillary thyroid cancer or a benign thyroid nodule (not recorded which). Some clones in this sample may be carry-over from other donors' samples. Input material: tumor tissue. The rearrangement joins TRBV5-1 to TRBJ2-2, with D uncertain. Here the CDR3 DNA reads TGCGCCAGCAGCCCGAATCGTGGCACCGGGGAGCTGTTTTTT. Encoded protein: CASSPNRGTGELFF.